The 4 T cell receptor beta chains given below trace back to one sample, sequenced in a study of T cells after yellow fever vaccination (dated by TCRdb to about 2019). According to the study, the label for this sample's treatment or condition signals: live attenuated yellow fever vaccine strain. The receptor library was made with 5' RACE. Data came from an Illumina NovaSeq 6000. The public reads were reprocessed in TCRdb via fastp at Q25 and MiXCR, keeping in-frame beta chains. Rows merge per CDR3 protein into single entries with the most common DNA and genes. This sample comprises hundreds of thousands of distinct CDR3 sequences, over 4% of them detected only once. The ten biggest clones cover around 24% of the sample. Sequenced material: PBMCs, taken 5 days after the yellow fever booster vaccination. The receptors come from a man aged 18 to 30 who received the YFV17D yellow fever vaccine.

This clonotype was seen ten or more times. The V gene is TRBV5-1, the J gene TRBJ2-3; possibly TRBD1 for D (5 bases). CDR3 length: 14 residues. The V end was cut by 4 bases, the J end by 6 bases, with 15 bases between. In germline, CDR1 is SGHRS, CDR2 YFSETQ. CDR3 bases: TGCGCCAGCAGCAGGGGTCGTGTGGGGGATACGCAGTATTTT. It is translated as CASSRGRVGDTQYF. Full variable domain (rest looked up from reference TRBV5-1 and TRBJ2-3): KAGVTQTPRYLIKTRGQQVTLSCSPISGHRSVSWYQQTPGQGLQFLFEYFSETQRNKGNFPGRFSGRQFSNSRSEMNVSTLELGDSALYLCASSRGRVGDTQYFGPGTRLTVL.

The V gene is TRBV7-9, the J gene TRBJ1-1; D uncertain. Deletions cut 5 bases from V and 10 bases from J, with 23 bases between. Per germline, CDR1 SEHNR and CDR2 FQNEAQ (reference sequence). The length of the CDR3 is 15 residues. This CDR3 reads CASSLHPLPGSSAFF. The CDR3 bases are TGTGCCAGCAGCCTCCACCCACTGCCAGGCTCTTCAGCTTTCTTT.

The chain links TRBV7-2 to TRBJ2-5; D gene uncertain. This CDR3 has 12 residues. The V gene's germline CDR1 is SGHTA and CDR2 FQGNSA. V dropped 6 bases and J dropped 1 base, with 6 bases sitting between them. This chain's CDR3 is CASRLSQETQYF. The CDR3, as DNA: TGTGCCAGCAGGCTTAGCCAAGAGACCCAGTACTTC.

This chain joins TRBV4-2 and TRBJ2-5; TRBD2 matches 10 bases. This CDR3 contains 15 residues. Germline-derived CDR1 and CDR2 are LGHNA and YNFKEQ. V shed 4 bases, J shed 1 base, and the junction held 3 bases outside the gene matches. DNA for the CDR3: TGTGCCAGCAGCCCCACTAGCGGGGCCCAAGAGACCCAGTACTTC. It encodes CASSPTSGAQETQYF.